This entry features one TCR beta chain sequence. It has no known antigen specificity. Nothing much larger sits one base from this clone, and base qualities are not available. The data are from a study of T cell responses to AZD1222 COVID-19 vaccine (dated by TCRdb to about 2021). In terms of the full investigation: AZD1222 recipients given second doses at about 4 weeks or at about 12 weeks were pooled, since spike-specific TCR depth and breadth were not found to differ between the two schedules. A total of 233 trial participants underwent TCR sequencing, of whom nearly 210 had received two doses of AZD1222 and about 25 had received two doses of the MenACWY control vaccine. Trial participants were enrolled by age into 18-55, 56-69 and 70-plus year subgroups, with roughly 160, 29 and 62 TCR-sequenced participants respectively. Here is what the overall study found, with its caveats: The 56-69-year group was small, and its depth increase did not reach significance, likely because of low power. After two AZD1222 doses, both the breadth and the depth of spike-specific TCRs were significantly higher than at day 0 and than in MenACWY recipients. The vaccine-associated CD4 TCRs covered the entire spike protein, and the dominant responses fell in regions 160-218 and 743-854. Epitopes outside the regions mutated in the B.1.351 and B.1.1.7 variants were reportedly recognized by nearly half of the unique spike-specific TCRs. Because no day 14 peak-response samples were available, the repertoires could be characterized only after the peak T cell response. Most participants were white British and females outnumbered males, and the authors suggested that clonal diversity may have been underestimated. Conclusions about previously exposed vaccinees are limited because only six or seven AZD1222 recipients were SARS-CoV-2 seropositive at baseline.

The CDR3 regions of human TCRbeta chains were analyzed by immunosequencing. Concerning the study's data processing: Repertoire TCRs were matched against a reference library of SARS-CoV-2-specific TCRs generated with the MIRA antigen-specificity platform. Breadth was defined as the fraction of unique TCRs that were SARS-CoV-2-associated. Depth was defined as the fraction of total T cells that were SARS-CoV-2-associated. Using the MIRA data, each spike-specific TCR was assigned both to the spike region to which the TCR was reactive and to a CD4 or CD8 class. Log10-transformed breadth and depth values were compared by one-way ANOVA with Sidak's multiple comparisons tests. TCRdb re-hosts the immuneACCESS table, in-frame sequences only. Its copies lack some clones; in the studies checked, an unresolved V gene accounts for under half of them, and the cause for the rest is not known. V and J calls and clone size are given by that table; D and trimming were obtained from the DNA. The sample records 120,000 or so clones, 92% of which are singletons. Under 10% of the sample goes to the ten largest clones.

The sample's time point, from its label and the paper: baseline before first vaccination. Samples from vaccinated people were obtained from the UK trials COV001 and COV002, which included a single-blind randomized controlled phase 2/3 trial of AZD1222 (ChAdOx1 nCoV-19) in healthy adults. Trial participant PBMC samples were collected at day 0 and day 28 after the second dose for TCRbeta chain sequencing. The junction shows trimming of 3 bases on V and 1 base on J, plus 9 bases between the germline ends. Counted from cysteine to phenylalanine, this CDR3 has 14 amino acids. The entry retains the CDR3 DNA only, 42 bases that are in frame from base 1. From a lookup of the germline V gene (reference sequence), CDR1 and CDR2 are WNHNN and SYGVQD.

This sequence originates from an adult in good health. The chain links TRBV10-1 with TRBJ1-1, and TRBD1 may be the D gene, going by 5 matching bases. The sample consisted of peripheral blood, taken on day 0 of AZD1222 vaccination. The bases read TGCGCCAGCAGTGAACCAGGGTCGAACACTGAAGCTTTCTTT. Translated, this is CASSEPGSNTEAFF.